This T cell receptor (beta chain) was identified during a study of glioma-infiltrating T cells. Using RNA template, CDR3s of TCR alpha and beta were amplified with iRepertoire arm-PCR. One entry per CDR3 protein results from TCRdb running MiXCR on the multiplex PCR reads. The table shows about 180,000 distinct CDR3 sequences, with under 55% occurring only once. The sample holds a few counts of this clonotype. This CDR3 region has 14 residues. CDR1 and CDR2 from the germline V gene are MGHRA and YSYEKL. V lost 3 bases to trimming and J lost 0 bases, with 9 bases between them. Sequenced input: glioma tissue, nonneoplastic brain tissue, or PBMCs (not recorded which). The rearrangement uses TRBV4-1 and TRBJ2-7; unclear D gene. This clonotype was obtained from a human donor with low-grade glioma or glioblastoma, undergoing nonglioma brain surgery, or in good health (not recorded which). The CDR3 reads CASSQPGNSYEQYF. The CDR3 DNA reads TGCGCCAGCAGCCAGCCTGGGAACTCCTACGAGCAGTACTTC.